These 18 T cell receptor beta chains share one sample of origin, sequenced in a study of T cell changes during pregnancy in multiple sclerosis. TCRdb's table, derived via immunoSEQ multiplex PCR, lists solely in-frame clones and lacks some. The sample lists approximately 31,000 clones, 89% occurring once. The sequences come from CD8+ T cells from peripheral blood mononuclear cells, collected in the second trimester of pregnancy. The receptors stem from a female donor with multiple sclerosis, enrolled in a pregnancy study.

The CDR3 is CASSLIREGSDTQYF. The CDR3 DNA is TGTGCCAGCAGCTTAATCCGGGAGGGGTCAGATACGCAGTATTTT. The chain links TRBV7-8 to TRBJ2-3, with TRBD2 matching over 8 bases. This CDR3 comprises 15 residues. Trimming took 2 bases from V and 4 from J; bases not matched to a gene: 5. Germline assignment: CDR1 SGHVS and CDR2 FQNEAQ.

This chain uses TRBV10-3 with TRBJ2-7; 14 bases line up with TRBD2. Germline V gene lookup returns CDR1 ENHRY and CDR2 SYGVKD. The CDR3 contains 15 residues. With V trimmed by 4 bases and J by 5 bases, 4 bases remained unmatched. CDR3 residues: CAISAGLAGADEQYF. In nucleotides, the CDR3 is TGTGCCATCAGTGCGGGACTAGCGGGAGCCGACGAGCAGTACTTC.

This chain joins TRBV7-9 and TRBJ1-3, with D tentatively TRBD1 (6 bases). With 4 bases removed from V and 0 bases from J, the gap between germline ends came to 22 bases. Germline lookup yields CDR1 SEHNR and CDR2 FQNEAQ (reference sequence). The CDR3 contains 19 residues. The CDR3 DNA follows: TGTGCCAGCAGCTCCCTCTTTCAGGACAGCCTTTCCTCTGGAAACACCATATATTTT. Translating it yields CASSSLFQDSLSSGNTIYF. The whole variable domain, remainder taken from reference TRBV7-9 and TRBJ1-3, is DTGVSQNPRHKITKRGQNVTFRCDPISEHNRLYWYRQTLGQGPEFLTYFQNEAQLEKSRLLSDRFSAERPKGSFSTLEIQRTEQGDSAMYLCASSSLFQDSLSSGNTIYFGEGSWLTVV.

The chain recombines TRBV9 with TRBJ2-5, with D hard to call. Germline values: CDR1 SGDLS, CDR2 YYNGEE. CDR3 length: 15 residues. V was pared by 4 bases and J by 8 bases, with 21 bases between. The CDR3 protein is CASSQGYYDSETQYF. As DNA, the CDR3 is TGTGCCAGCAGCCAAGGATACTACGACTCGGAAACCCAGTACTTC.

This sequence joins TRBV19 and TRBJ2-1, with D possibly being TRBD2 (5 bases). Germline values: CDR1 LNHDA, CDR2 SQIVND (reference sequence). The V end was cut by 4 bases, the J end by 3 bases, with 13 bases between. CDR3 length: 15 amino acids. This chain's CDR3 is CASSTREYNYNEQFF. CDR3 coding DNA: TGTGCCAGTAGTACAAGGGAGTACAACTACAATGAGCAGTTCTTC.

The V gene is TRBV7-9, the J gene TRBJ2-3; TRBD2 matches 7 bases. The CDR3 extends over 19 amino acids. In germline, CDR1 is SEHNR, CDR2 FQNEAQ (reference sequence). J was trimmed by 0 bases and V by 7 bases; bases with no gene match: 19. The CDR3 loop reads CASTTLIGGTRQSTDTQYF. The DNA of the CDR3 is TGTGCCAGCACCACACTGATCGGGGGGACTCGACAGAGCACAGATACGCAGTATTTT.

The V gene is TRBV4-3, the J gene TRBJ2-7, with TRBD2 identical over 7 bases. Germline V gene sequence: CDR1 LGHNA, CDR2 YSLEER. The V gene end was trimmed by 0 bases and the J gene end by 4 bases; junction bases not matched to a gene: 6. The CDR3 is 15 amino acids. CDR3 loop: CASSQDRAGKYEQYF. The DNA of the CDR3 is TGCGCCAGCAGCCAAGATCGAGCGGGAAAATACGAGCAGTACTTC.

J is TRBJ1-1 and V is TRBV28; D remains unclear. From germline, CDR1 is MDHEN and CDR2 SYDVKM. The CDR3 covers 14 residues. Trimming took 3 bases from V and 4 from J, leaving 12 bases between them. The CDR3 sequence: CASSLRIRSTEAFF. CDR3 nucleotide sequence: TGTGCCAGCAGTTTGCGGATCCGTAGCACTGAAGCTTTCTTT.

The chain links TRBV4-1 to TRBJ1-1; D unresolved. The CDR3 has 14 residues. V was clipped by 5 bases and J by 1 base, with 11 bases between them. The germline gives CDR1 MGHRA, CDR2 YSYEKL. CDR3 coding DNA: TGCGCCAGCAGCGATAACAATGAGAACACTGAAGCTTTCTTT. It specifies CASSDNNENTEAFF.

J is TRBJ2-7 and V is TRBV7-3; 9 bases are shared with TRBD2. V lost 2 bases, J lost 0 bases, and 2 bases stayed unmatched. Germline V gene data show CDR1 as SGHTA and CDR2 as FQGTGA. The CDR3 contains 15 residues. CDR3 coding DNA: TGTGCCAGCAGCTTAGCGGGAGGGAGCTCCTACGAGCAGTACTTC. As protein: CASSLAGGSSYEQYF.

CDR3 DNA sequence: TGTGCCTGCCACTGGACAGGGGGCGTTCACTATGGCTACACCTTC. It translates to CACHWTGGVHYGYTF. The genes are TRBV6-1 and TRBJ1-2, with 11 bases aligning to TRBD1. Unmatched junction bases numbered 11, after V lost 11 bases and J lost 3 bases. There are 15 residues in the CDR3. Per germline, CDR1 MNHNS and CDR2 SASEGT.

V and J are TRBV27 and TRBJ2-7; tentatively, D is TRBD2 (5 bases). CDR1 is MNHEY, CDR2 SMNVEV, per germline (reference sequence). The ends were cut back, 4 bases at V and 2 bases at J, with 12 bases in the middle. This CDR3 is 14 amino acids long. The CDR3 reads CASSSTLETYEQYF. DNA of the CDR3: TGTGCCAGCAGTTCCACACTAGAAACCTACGAGCAGTACTTC.

The sample holds one count of this clone. Mismatch with germline at one junction end may stem from a read error. This chain links TRBV28 with TRBJ2-7, with D possibly TRBD2 on 6 matching bases. Germline values: CDR1 MDHEN, CDR2 SYDVKM. The CDR3 contains 14 residues. CDR3 in DNA: TGTGCCAGCAGTTTGGTAGGGACTCTAGTTCATCCCCACTTC. The encoded protein is CASSLVGTLVHPHF.

The rearrangement uses TRBV10-2 and TRBJ2-7; possibly TRBD1 for D (5 bases). The CDR3 is made up of 15 amino acids. The germline gives CDR1 WSHSY, CDR2 SAAADI. The V end was cut by 2 bases, the J end by 3 bases, with 14 bases between. CDR3 nucleotides: TGCGCCAGCAGTGAGCCGGACACGTACCTCTACGAGCAGTACTTC. It encodes CASSEPDTYLYEQYF.

The chain links TRBV5-5 to TRBJ2-1; weak D call: TRBD2 (5 bases). There are 16 residues in the CDR3. Trimming removed 2 bases from V and 2 bases from J, with 14 bases in between. Germline CDR1 and CDR2: SGHKS and YYEKEE (reference sequence). CDR3 in amino acids: CASSFPRGPAYNEQFF. The CDR3 nucleotides are TGTGCCAGCAGCTTCCCGAGAGGGCCCGCCTACAATGAGCAGTTCTTC.

The genes are TRBV19 and TRBJ2-1, with 11 positions matching TRBD2. The CDR3 has 15 amino acids. The germline gives CDR1 LNHDA, CDR2 SQIVND (reference sequence). V was pared by 1 base and J by 4 bases, with 0 bases of the junction left unmatched. CDR3 nucleotides: TGTGCCAGTAGTATAGGACTAGCGGGATACAATGAGCAGTTCTTC. Protein: CASSIGLAGYNEQFF.

The rearrangement links TRBV11-2 to TRBJ1-1; no reliable D call. This CDR3 is 15 amino acids long. Germline assignment: CDR1 SGHAT and CDR2 FQNNGV. The V end was cut by 6 bases, the J end by 5 bases, with 19 bases between. The CDR3 sequence is CASSFEGQRGTEAFF. The CDR3 DNA follows: TGTGCCAGCAGTTTTGAGGGCCAGCGCGGGACTGAAGCTTTCTTT.

This clone showed up just once. V is TRBV7-2 and J is TRBJ2-1, with 7 bases aligning to TRBD2. CDR1 is SGHTA, CDR2 FQGNSA, per germline. J lost 5 bases, V lost 5 bases, and 6 bases had no gene match. The CDR3 has 14 amino acids. The CDR3 coding sequence is TGTGCCAGCAGCCCCGGACTAGACAACAATGAGCAGTTCTTC. It translates to CASSPGLDNNEQFF.